Listed below are T cell receptor beta chains from one sample, sequenced in a study of T cell responses to AZD1222 COVID-19 vaccine. Generated by immunoSEQ multiplex PCR, the TCRdb table keeps only in-frame clones and is missing some. The table has around 81,000 clones, 70% to 85% seen once. The specimen was peripheral blood, collected on day 0 of AZD1222 vaccination. These receptors were taken from an adult in good health. Both conserved end residues are part of each CDR3. The order of the fields is clone size, V gene, D gene, J gene, CDR3 DNA, CDR3 protein. A D gene is named only where the DNA matches it firmly. Size values are once, few and many counts, or a class for expanded clones, and some rows have none.

>.|TRBV19|.|TRBJ2-1
TGTGCCAGTAGCCCTGGTACGAGCGTAAACGGGCAGTTCTTC
CASSPGTSVNGQFF
>.|TRBV2|TRBD1|TRBJ1-2
TGTGCCAGCAGTGAAGACAGGGGCACCTATGGCTACACCTTC
CASSEDRGTYGYTF
>.|TRBV14|TRBD1|TRBJ1-1
TGTGCCAGCAGCCAAGTCAGGGGGGCTGGCACTGAAGCTTTCTTT
CASSQVRGAGTEAFF
>.|TRBV23-1|.|TRBJ1-2
TGCGCCAGCAGTCATCAGGCTAACTATGGCTACACCTTC
CASSHQANYGYTF
>few|TRBV4-3|.|TRBJ2-2
TGCGCCAGCAGCCAAGATACAGGGCCCACCGGGGAGCTGTTTTTT
CASSQDTGPTGELFF
>few|TRBV4-3|.|TRBJ1-2
TGCGCCAGCAGCCAAGGGGACCCACTGAGAGATGGCTACACCTTC
CASSQGDPLRDGYTF
>.|TRBV5-6|TRBD1|TRBJ2-1
TGTGCCAGCAGCTTGGCCTGGACAGGGGACGACAATGAGCAGTTCTTC
CASSLAWTGDDNEQFF
>.|TRBV5-1|.|TRBJ2-1
TGCGCCAGCAGATGGCTAGGTGGTATGAATGAGCAGTTCTTC
CASRWLGGMNEQFF
>.|TRBV5-1|.|TRBJ1-4
TGCGCCAGCAGCGGGGGCGGGGGAACAACTAATGAAAAACTGTTTTTT
CASSGGGGTTNEKLFF
>few|TRBV7-2|.|TRBJ1-5
TGTGCCAGCAGCTTATACCCTGGCAATCAGCCCCAGCATTTT
CASSLYPGNQPQHF
>.|TRBV4-1|TRBD2|TRBJ2-1
TGCGCCAGCAGCCAAAAGACTAGCGGGGGAGCCTTTCAAAATGAGCAGTTCTTC
CASSQKTSGGAFQNEQFF
>.|TRBV28|.|TRBJ1-2
TGTGCCAGCAGTCCCAGCTCGTTGGGCTACACCTTC
CASSPSSLGYTF
>.|TRBV6-2/TRBV6-3|TRBD1|TRBJ1-5
TGTGCCAGCAGTTCAGGGGGTGACAATCAGCCCCAGCATTTT
CASSSGGDNQPQHF
>.|TRBV7-9|.|TRBJ1-2
TGTGCCAGCAGCCAAAAGGGGGATGTGTATGGCTACACCTTC
CASSQKGDVYGYTF
>.|TRBV7-2|TRBD1|TRBJ1-5
TGTGCCAGCAGCTCCGACAGGGGAAGTCAGCCCCAGCATTTT
CASSSDRGSQPQHF
>.|TRBV5-4|.|TRBJ2-7
TGTGCCAGCAGCTTGGGTGGGGTTGGGAGCTCCTACGAGCAGTACTTC
CASSLGGVGSSYEQYF
>.|TRBV3-1/TRBV3-2|TRBD1|TRBJ1-6
TGTGCCAGCAGCCAAGCTCCTAGGACAGGGACCTATAATTCACCCCTCCACTTT
CASSQAPRTGTYNSPLHF
>.|TRBV6-7|.|TRBJ1-5
TGTGCCAGCAGTTACCCGGGACCTAATCAGCCCCAGCATTTT
CASSYPGPNQPQHF
>.|TRBV7-8|TRBD2|TRBJ2-1
TGTGCCAGCAGCTTAGGGACTAGCGGTTACAATGAGCAGTTCTTC
CASSLGTSGYNEQFF
>once|TRBV27|TRBD1|TRBJ2-4
TGTGCCAGCAGTGTCAGGGGGCCCTCCAAAAACATTCAGTACTTC
CASSVRGPSKNIQYF
>.|TRBV29-1|TRBD1|TRBJ1-4
TGCAGCGTTGAAGGGTCGGGACAGAATGAAAAACTGTTTTTT
CSVEGSGQNEKLFF
>.|TRBV19|.|TRBJ2-1
TGTGCCAGTAGTATCCCGGGTATGCTCTACAATGAGCAGTTCTTC
CASSIPGMLYNEQFF
>once|TRBV9|.|TRBJ2-5
TGTGCCAGCAGCGTAGGCCCCTCCCTGCAAGAGACCCAGTACTTC
CASSVGPSLQETQYF
>.|TRBV19|.|TRBJ2-2
TGTGCCAGTAGCCTAGCGCTAACGAACACCGGGGAGCTGTTTTTT
CASSLALTNTGELFF
>.|TRBV19|TRBD1|TRBJ1-2
TGTGCCAGTAGTATAACCGGGACAGGGAAGGATATCTATGGCTACACCTTC
CASSITGTGKDIYGYTF
>.|TRBV3-1/TRBV3-2|TRBD2|TRBJ2-2
TGTGCCAGCAGCATAGCGGGACCCACCGGGGAGCTGTTTTTT
CASSIAGPTGELFF
>.|TRBV19|.|TRBJ2-7
TGTGCCAGTAGCTACCCCCCAGGACCTCACAACAACTCCTACGAGCAGTGCTTC
CASSYPPGPHNNSYEQCF
>few|TRBV11-2|.|TRBJ2-7
TGTGCCAGCAGCTTAGCCCTGACCAATCGCGAGCAGTACTTC
CASSLALTNREQYF
>.|TRBV5-6|.|TRBJ1-3
TGTGCCAGCAGCGAACCAGGATCTTCGGGAAACACCATATATTTT
CASSEPGSSGNTIYF
>.|TRBV5-8|.|TRBJ2-1
TGTGCCAGCAGCTTGGCTCTTGGGTCGCTAGATGAGCAGTTCTTC
CASSLALGSLDEQFF
>.|TRBV10-1|.|TRBJ2-7
TGCGCCAGCAATAGTCCCCTAGAGTACGAGCAGTACTTC
CASNSPLEYEQYF
>.|TRBV2|.|TRBJ2-1
TGTGCCAGCAGTGAAGCCCTACTGGTTGGACGGGACAATGAGCAGTTCTTC
CASSEALLVGRDNEQFF
>.|TRBV2|TRBD2|TRBJ2-7
TGTGCCAGCAGGGATGGGACTAGCGGGAGTCGCGAGCAGTACTTC
CASRDGTSGSREQYF
>.|TRBV11-3|.|TRBJ2-5
TGTGCCAGCAGCTTAGGGTGGACAGAGACCCAGTACTTC
CASSLGWTETQYF
>.|TRBV18|.|TRBJ1-1
TGTGCCAGCTCAGTGTCAGACGGGAACACTGAAGCTTTCTTT
CASSVSDGNTEAFF
>.|TRBV6-2/TRBV6-3|TRBD2|TRBJ2-1
TGTGCCAGCAGCCTAAAGCGGGGCGATTACAATGAGCAGTTCTTC
CASSLKRGDYNEQFF
>once|TRBV6-5|TRBD2|TRBJ2-7
TGTGCCAGCAGTTACTCGACAACTAGCGGGTTCGACGAGCAGTACTTC
CASSYSTTSGFDEQYF
>.|TRBV11-3|.|TRBJ2-7
TGTGCCAGCAGCTTAGGTGGGGTCTTGTCCGAGCAGTACTTC
CASSLGGVLSEQYF
>.|TRBV3-1/TRBV3-2|.|TRBJ1-5
TGTGCCAGCAGCCAGTTCGGTCAGCCCCAGCATTTT
CASSQFGQPQHF
>few|TRBV4-3|.|TRBJ1-6
TGCGCCAGCAGCCAAGACGACTCCTATAATTCACCCCTCCACTTT
CASSQDDSYNSPLHF
>.|TRBV24-1|.|TRBJ1-3
TGTGCCACCAGTGATGGAAACACCATATATTTT
CATSDGNTIYF
>.|TRBV5-6|TRBD2|TRBJ2-2
TGTGCCAGCAGCCCTAGCGGCGTCAGCACCGGGGAGCTGTTTTTT
CASSPSGVSTGELFF
>few|TRBV28|.|TRBJ2-6
TGTGCCAGCAGTAACAGCTCTGGGGCCAACGTCCTGACTTTC
CASSNSSGANVLTF
>.|TRBV3-1/TRBV3-2|TRBD2|TRBJ2-3
TGTGCCTCCACCCCCGAAGCGGGGCTACCCTTTAGCACAGATACGCAGTATTTT
CASTPEAGLPFSTDTQYF